The rows below give T cell receptor beta chains drawn from one sample of a study of T cell repertoires in cytomegalovirus infection. TCRdb reanalysed the reads using MiXCR and keeps one entry per CDR3 protein. Of fewer than 300,000 distinct CDR3 sequences in the sample, about 25% were seen once. Sequencing used PBMCs. Source of these receptors: a human donor in good health (CMV status not recorded). Some clones in this sample may be carry-over from other donors' samples. CDR3s include the opening cysteine and the closing phenylalanine or tryptophan. Fields, in order: J gene, V gene, CDR3 length, D gene, clone size, CDR3 protein, CDR3 DNA. A D gene is named only where the DNA matches it firmly. Clone size is not always given. Where it is, it says once, few, many or a class for expanded clones.

>TRBJ2-1|TRBV5-5|13|TRBD2|few
CASSLVGGSEQFF
TGTGCCAGCAGCTTGGTGGGGGGGTCTGAGCAGTTCTTC
>TRBJ2-1|TRBV7-2|12|NA|NA
CASSLHRGEQFF
TGTGCCAGCAGTCTCCACCGGGGTGAGCAGTTCTTC
>TRBJ2-3|TRBV20-1|14|NA|NA
CSAGSSGLTDTQYF
TGCAGTGCCGGTTCCAGCGGCCTCACAGATACGCAGTATTTT
>TRBJ1-5|TRBV12-3/TRBV12-4|12|NA|few
CASVRGSQPQHF
TGTGCCAGCGTACGAGGAAGTCAGCCCCAGCATTTT
>TRBJ2-5|TRBV12-3/TRBV12-4|16|NA|NA
CASTLGTKGGGETQYF
TGTGCCAGCACCCTGGGGACTAAAGGAGGGGGAGAGACCCAGTACTTC
>TRBJ1-2|TRBV6-1|13|NA|few
CASSEGPNYGYTF
TGTGCCAGCAGTGAAGGACCTAACTATGGCTACACCTTC
>TRBJ2-3|TRBV7-3|15|NA|few
CASSPAAVRTDTQYF
TGTGCCAGCAGCCCAGCGGCAGTGAGGACAGATACGCAGTATTTT
>TRBJ1-2|TRBV29-1|12|TRBD1|NA
CSVQGTGYGYTF
TGCAGCGTTCAGGGGACAGGATATGGCTACACCTTC
>TRBJ1-4|TRBV7-2|15|NA|many
CASSGRQARGEKLFF
TGTGCCAGCAGCGGCCGACAGGCCCGGGGGGAAAAACTGTTTTTT
>TRBJ2-1|TRBV6-8|16|TRBD2|NA
CASSFYLAGGLDEQFF
TGTGCCAGCAGTTTCTATCTAGCGGGAGGCTTAGATGAGCAGTTCTTC
>TRBJ2-7|TRBV6-2/TRBV6-3|15|TRBD2|NA
CASSSLAGISYEQYF
TGTGCCAGCAGCTCACTAGCGGGCATATCCTACGAGCAGTACTTC
>TRBJ2-5|TRBV2|15|TRBD1|NA
CASSKKRTGQETQYF
TGTGCCAGCAGTAAAAAAAGGACAGGTCAAGAGACCCAGTACTTC
>TRBJ1-5|TRBV7-8|17|NA|many
CASSQRQTPYSNQPQHF
TGTGCCAGCAGCCAAAGGCAGACGCCATATAGCAATCAGCCCCAGCATTTT
>TRBJ1-3|TRBV6-5|14|NA|NA
CASRFLANRNTIYF
TGTGCCAGCAGGTTCTTGGCCAACCGAAACACCATATATTTT
>TRBJ1-5|TRBV10-3|12|NA|NA
CAISERDQPQHF
TGTGCCATCAGTGAGCGGGATCAGCCCCAGCATTTT
>TRBJ1-1|TRBV6-2/TRBV6-3|16|NA|NA
CASSYSFRGERTEAFF
TGTGCCAGCAGTTACTCGTTCAGAGGGGAGCGCACTGAAGCTTTCTTT
>TRBJ2-1|TRBV12-3/TRBV12-4|16|NA|NA
CASRAHSGLVLNEQFF
TGTGCCAGCAGGGCCCACAGTGGGCTTGTTCTCAATGAGCAGTTCTTC
>TRBJ1-1|TRBV2|14|NA|few
CASSNTRGSTEAFF
TGTGCCAGCAGTAATACCAGGGGCTCTACTGAAGCTTTCTTT
>TRBJ2-5|TRBV5-6|14|NA|few
CASSFGGAQGTQYF
TGTGCCAGCAGCTTCGGCGGGGCCCAAGGGACCCAGTACTTC
>TRBJ2-7|TRBV5-6|13|NA|few
CASSLLGEDEQYF
TGTGCCAGCAGCTTGCTAGGGGAAGACGAGCAGTACTTC
>TRBJ2-1|TRBV7-2|11|TRBD2|many
CASSLAEEQFF
TGTGCCAGCAGCCTAGCGGAAGAGCAGTTCTTC
>TRBJ1-6|TRBV28|11|NA|many
CASRTNSPLHF
TGTGCCAGCAGAACAAATTCACCCCTCCACTTT
>TRBJ1-6|TRBV7-2|21|NA|many
CASSLVQLTSHRSSYNSPLHF
TGTGCCAGCAGCTTAGTTCAGCTTACCTCCCACCGAAGCTCCTATAATTCACCCCTCCACTTT
>TRBJ2-1|TRBV7-2|15|TRBD2|few
CASTISGREGNEQFF
TGTGCCAGCACCATTAGCGGGAGGGAAGGCAATGAGCAGTTCTTC
>TRBJ2-7|TRBV29-1|13|NA|few
CSVEGINSYEQYF
TGCAGCGTTGAAGGAATAAACTCCTACGAGCAGTACTTC
>TRBJ1-6|TRBV4-1|15|TRBD1|NA
CASRGRDRWNSPLHF
TGCGCCAGCAGGGGTAGGGACAGGTGGAATTCACCCCTCCACTTT
>TRBJ1-1|TRBV7-3|17|NA|few
CASSPRGGRGMGTEAFF
TGTGCCAGCAGCCCCCGCGGTGGTCGGGGAATGGGCACTGAAGCTTTCTTT
>TRBJ2-7|TRBV28|14|NA|few
CASESVAVSYEQYF
TGTGCCAGTGAATCGGTAGCGGTCTCCTACGAGCAGTACTTC
>TRBJ2-1|TRBV27|13|NA|NA
CASSVSDYNEQFF
TGTGCCAGCAGTGTAAGCGACTACAATGAGCAGTTCTTC
>TRBJ2-1|TRBV12-3/TRBV12-4|15|TRBD1|many
CASQAPGQGSDEQFF
TGTGCCAGCCAGGCCCCGGGACAGGGGTCGGATGAGCAGTTCTTC
>TRBJ2-7|TRBV3-1|13|TRBD1|NA
CASSPKTGLEQYF
TGTGCCAGCAGCCCGAAGACAGGGCTCGAGCAGTACTTC
>TRBJ2-1|TRBV11-2|16|TRBD2|NA
CASSGGMGEGRNEQFF
TGTGCCAGCAGCGGGGGGATGGGGGAGGGCCGCAATGAGCAGTTCTTC
>TRBJ1-5|TRBV28|14|NA|few
CASSSGGVNQPQHF
TGTGCCAGCAGCTCCGGGGGGGTAAATCAGCCCCAGCATTTT
>TRBJ1-2|TRBV2|15|TRBD1|NA
CASNPRQGAIYGYTF
TGTGCCAGCAACCCGCGACAGGGGGCAATCTATGGCTACACCTTC
>TRBJ1-2|TRBV4-2|16|TRBD1|NA
CARSQDLQGGNYGYTF
TGTGCCAGAAGCCAAGATCTGCAGGGGGGAAACTATGGCTACACCTTC
>TRBJ1-2|TRBV7-6|12|NA|many
CASRQDDYGYTF
TGTGCCAGCAGACAGGATGACTATGGCTACACCTTC
>TRBJ2-7|TRBV7-2|16|TRBD2|many
CASSTGLAGASYEQYF
TGTGCCAGCAGCACCGGACTAGCGGGAGCCAGCTACGAGCAGTACTTC
>TRBJ1-1|TRBV10-2|14|NA|few
CASLRGKGNTEAFF
TGCGCCAGTCTCCGGGGGAAGGGGAACACTGAAGCTTTCTTT
>TRBJ1-2|TRBV3-1|13|TRBD1|few
CASRGTGVYGYTF
TGTGCCAGCAGAGGGACAGGGGTCTATGGCTACACCTTC
>TRBJ2-1|TRBV7-2|13|NA|NA
CASSLNKMYEQFF
TGTGCCAGCAGCTTAAATAAGATGTATGAGCAGTTCTTC
>TRBJ1-3|TRBV24-1|13|NA|few
CATKSASGNTIYF
TGTGCCACCAAGTCAGCCTCTGGAAACACCATATATTTT
>TRBJ2-1|TRBV12-3/TRBV12-4|12|NA|few
CASKWSYNEQFF
TGTGCCAGCAAGTGGTCCTACAATGAGCAGTTCTTC
>TRBJ1-3|TRBV14|13|NA|few
CASSFPDGNTIYF
TGTGCCAGCAGCTTCCCGGATGGAAACACCATATATTTT
>TRBJ2-2|TRBV7-2|17|NA|many
CASSSSREQGNTGELFF
TGTGCCAGCAGCTCTAGTAGAGAACAGGGAAACACCGGGGAGCTGTTTTTT
>TRBJ2-1|TRBV4-3|16|NA|NA
CASSQGTPSSYNEQFF
TGCGCCAGCAGCCAGGGGACTCCGAGCTCCTACAATGAGCAGTTCTTC
>TRBJ2-3|TRBV24-1|12|NA|NA
CATSDFGDTQYF
TGTGCCACCAGTGATTTCGGAGATACGCAGTATTTT
>TRBJ2-7|TRBV27|14|TRBD1|NA
CASSFSDRAYEQYF
TGTGCCAGCAGTTTTTCCGACAGGGCCTACGAGCAGTACTTC
>TRBJ2-7|TRBV4-2|14|NA|NA
CASSQEGRDTEIHF
TGTGCCAGCAGCCAAGAGGGCCGGGACACAGAGATACACTTC
>TRBJ2-1|TRBV6-5|14|TRBD1|NA
CASSRDRADNEQFF
TGTGCCAGCAGTAGAGACAGGGCGGACAATGAGCAGTTCTTC
>TRBJ2-5|TRBV20-1|15|NA|NA
CSARRPTRTGETQYF
TGCAGTGCTAGGCGGCCCACCCGTACGGGAGAGACCCAGTACTTC
>TRBJ2-1|TRBV7-2|14|NA|many
CASSRTGTDNEQFF
TGTGCCAGCAGCCGCACAGGGACCGACAATGAGCAGTTCTTC
>TRBJ1-5|TRBV6-1|13|NA|NA
CASSRTSNQPQHF
TGTGCCAGCAGTAGGACTAGCAATCAGCCCCAGCATTTT
>TRBJ1-6|TRBV28|14|NA|NA
CASSPGTLNSPLHF
TGTGCCAGCAGTCCCGGGACTTTGAATTCACCCCTCCACTTT
>TRBJ2-3|TRBV11-3|15|NA|few
CASSSGLSGADTQYF
TGTGCCAGCAGCTCAGGGCTCTCCGGAGCAGATACGCAGTATTTT
>TRBJ2-3|TRBV5-4|20|TRBD2|NA
CASRGYRTSGGASRPDTQYF
TGTGCCAGCAGGGGATACCGGACTAGCGGGGGGGCCAGTCGTCCAGATACGCAGTATTTT
>TRBJ2-5|TRBV29-1|13|TRBD1|NA
CSVGDRGGETQYF
TGCAGCGTTGGTGACAGGGGGGGGGAGACCCAGTACTTC
>TRBJ1-4|TRBV28|13|NA|few
CASSLRGNEKLFF
TGTGCCAGCAGTTTACGGGGCAATGAAAAACTGTTTTTT
>TRBJ1-1|TRBV28|14|NA|many
CASGRGTVGTEAFF
TGTGCCAGCGGTAGAGGGACGGTGGGCACTGAAGCTTTCTTT
>TRBJ2-1|TRBV5-1|16|TRBD1|NA
CASSLLPGGIGNEQFF
TGCGCCAGCAGCTTGCTACCAGGGGGCATAGGTAATGAGCAGTTCTTC